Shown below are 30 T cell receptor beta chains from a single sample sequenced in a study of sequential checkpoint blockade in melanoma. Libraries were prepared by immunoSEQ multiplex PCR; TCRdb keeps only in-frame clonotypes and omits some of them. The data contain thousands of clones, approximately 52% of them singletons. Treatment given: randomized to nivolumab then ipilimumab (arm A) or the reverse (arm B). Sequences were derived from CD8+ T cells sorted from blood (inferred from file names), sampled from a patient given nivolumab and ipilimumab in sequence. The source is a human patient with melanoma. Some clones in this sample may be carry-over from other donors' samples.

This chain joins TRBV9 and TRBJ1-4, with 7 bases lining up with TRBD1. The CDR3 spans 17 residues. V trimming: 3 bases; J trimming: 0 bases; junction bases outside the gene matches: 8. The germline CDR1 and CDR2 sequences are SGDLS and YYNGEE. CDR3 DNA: TGTGCCAGCAGCGCATGGGGGCAGGGGGCAACTAATGAAAAACTGTTTTTT. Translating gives CASSAWGQGATNEKLFF. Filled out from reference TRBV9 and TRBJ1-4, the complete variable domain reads DSGVTQTPKHLITATGQRVTLRCSPRSGDLSVYWYQQSLDQGLQFLIQYYNGEERAKGNILERFSAQQFPDLHSELNLSSLELGDSALYFCASSAWGQGATNEKLFFGSGTQLSVL.

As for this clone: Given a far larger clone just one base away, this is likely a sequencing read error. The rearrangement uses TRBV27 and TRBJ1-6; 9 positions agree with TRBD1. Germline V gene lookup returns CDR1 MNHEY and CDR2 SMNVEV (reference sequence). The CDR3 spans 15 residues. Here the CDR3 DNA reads TGTGCCAGCAGAATCCGGGACAGGGTAGATTCACCCCTCCTCTTT. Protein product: CASRIRDRVDSPLLF.

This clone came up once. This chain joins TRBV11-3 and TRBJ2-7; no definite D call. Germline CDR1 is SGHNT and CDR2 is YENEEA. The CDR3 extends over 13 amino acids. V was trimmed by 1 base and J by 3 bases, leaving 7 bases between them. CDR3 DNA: TGTGCCAGCAGCTTAGGACACAGCTACGAGCAGTACTTC. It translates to CASSLGHSYEQYF.

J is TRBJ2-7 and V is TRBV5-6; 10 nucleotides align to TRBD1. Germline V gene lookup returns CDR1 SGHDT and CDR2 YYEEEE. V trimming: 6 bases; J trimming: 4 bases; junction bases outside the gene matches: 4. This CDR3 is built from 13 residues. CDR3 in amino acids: CASNLGQGYEQYF. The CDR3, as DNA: TGTGCCAGCAATCTGGGACAGGGGTACGAGCAGTACTTC. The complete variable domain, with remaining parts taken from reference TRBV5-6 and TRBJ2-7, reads DAGVTQSPTHLIKTRGQQVTLRCSPKSGHDTVSWYQQALGQGPQFIFQYYEEEERQRGNFPDRFSGHQFPNYSSELNVNALLLGDSALYLCASNLGQGYEQYFGPGTRLTVT.

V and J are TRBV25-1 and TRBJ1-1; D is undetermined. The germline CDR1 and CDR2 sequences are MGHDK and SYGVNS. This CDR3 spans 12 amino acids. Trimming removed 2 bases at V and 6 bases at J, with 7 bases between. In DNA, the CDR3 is TGTGCCAGCAGTGAAGGGCTTTCTGAAGCTTTCTTT. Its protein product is CASSEGLSEAFF.

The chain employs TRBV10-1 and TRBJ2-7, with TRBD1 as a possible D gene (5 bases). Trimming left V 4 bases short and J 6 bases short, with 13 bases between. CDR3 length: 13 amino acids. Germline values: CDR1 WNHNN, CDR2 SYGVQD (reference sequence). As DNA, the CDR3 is TGCGCCAGCAGTGCAGGGCTTAATTCCGAGCAGTACTTC. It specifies CASSAGLNSEQYF.

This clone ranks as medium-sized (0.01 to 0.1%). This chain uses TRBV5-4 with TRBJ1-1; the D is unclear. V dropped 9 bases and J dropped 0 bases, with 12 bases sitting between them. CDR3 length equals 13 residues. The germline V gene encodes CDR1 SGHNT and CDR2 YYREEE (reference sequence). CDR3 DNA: TGTGCCACCCGAGGGCAGATGAACACTGAAGCTTTCTTT. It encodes CATRGQMNTEAFF.

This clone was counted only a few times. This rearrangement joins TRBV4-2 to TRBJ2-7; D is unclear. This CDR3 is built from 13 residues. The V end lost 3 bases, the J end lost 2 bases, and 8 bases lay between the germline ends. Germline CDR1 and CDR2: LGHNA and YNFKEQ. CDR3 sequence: CASSHTVTYEQYF. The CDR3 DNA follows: TGTGCCAGCAGCCACACAGTTACCTACGAGCAGTACTTC.

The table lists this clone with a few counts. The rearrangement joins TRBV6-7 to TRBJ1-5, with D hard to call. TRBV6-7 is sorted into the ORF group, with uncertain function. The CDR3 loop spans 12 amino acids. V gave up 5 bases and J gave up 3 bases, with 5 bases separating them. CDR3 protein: CASSRVNQPQHF. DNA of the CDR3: TGTGCCAGCAGTCGAGTCAATCAGCCCCAGCATTTT.

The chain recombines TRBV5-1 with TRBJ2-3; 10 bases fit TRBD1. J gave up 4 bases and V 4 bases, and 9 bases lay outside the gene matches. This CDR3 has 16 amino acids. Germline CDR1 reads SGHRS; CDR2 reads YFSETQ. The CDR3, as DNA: TGCGCCAGCAGCCCCCGACAGGGGGCAGTCCCAGATACGCAGTATTTT. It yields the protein CASSPRQGAVPDTQYF.

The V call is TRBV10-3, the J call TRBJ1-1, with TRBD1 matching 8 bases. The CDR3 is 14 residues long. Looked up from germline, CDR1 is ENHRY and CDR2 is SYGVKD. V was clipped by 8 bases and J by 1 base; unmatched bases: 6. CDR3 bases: TGTGCCATCGGGACAGGATCAACGAACACTGAAGCTTTCTTT. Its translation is CAIGTGSTNTEAFF.

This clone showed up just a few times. The CDR3 region is CASSLAGLNTEAFF. CDR3 coding DNA: TGTGCCAGCAGTTTGGCAGGGTTGAACACTGAAGCTTTCTTT. The chain couples TRBV27 to TRBJ1-1; D may be TRBD1 (5 bases). V was trimmed by 3 bases and J by 0 bases, leaving 8 bases between them. This CDR3 has 14 amino acids. CDR1 and CDR2 from the germline V gene are MNHEY and SMNVEV (reference sequence).

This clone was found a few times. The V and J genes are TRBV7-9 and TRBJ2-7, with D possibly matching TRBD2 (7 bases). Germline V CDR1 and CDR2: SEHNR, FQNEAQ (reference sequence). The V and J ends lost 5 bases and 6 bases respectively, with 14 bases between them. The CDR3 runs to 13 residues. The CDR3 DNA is TGTGCCAGCAGCGTAGACGGGGGGCTCGAGCAGTACTTC. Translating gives CASSVDGGLEQYF.

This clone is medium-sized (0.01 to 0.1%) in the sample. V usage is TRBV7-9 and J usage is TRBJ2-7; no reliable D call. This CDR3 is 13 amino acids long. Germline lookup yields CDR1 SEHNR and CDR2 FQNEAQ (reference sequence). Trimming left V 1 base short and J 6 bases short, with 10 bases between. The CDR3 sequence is CASSLGQPGEQYF. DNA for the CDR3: TGTGCCAGCAGCTTAGGGCAGCCAGGCGAGCAGTACTTC.

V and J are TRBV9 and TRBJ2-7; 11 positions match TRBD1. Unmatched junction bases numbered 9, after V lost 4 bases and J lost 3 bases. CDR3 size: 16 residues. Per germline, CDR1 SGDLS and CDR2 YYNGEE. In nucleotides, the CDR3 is TGTGCCAGCAGCTCCTTCGGGACAGGGGGTGTCTACGAGCAGTACTTC. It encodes CASSSFGTGGVYEQYF.

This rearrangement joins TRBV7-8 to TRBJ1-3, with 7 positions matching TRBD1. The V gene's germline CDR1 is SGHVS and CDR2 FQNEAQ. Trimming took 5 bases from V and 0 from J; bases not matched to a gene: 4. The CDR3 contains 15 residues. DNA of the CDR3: TGTGCCAGCAGCAACAGGGGAGGCTCTGGAAACACCATATATTTT. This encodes CASSNRGGSGNTIYF.

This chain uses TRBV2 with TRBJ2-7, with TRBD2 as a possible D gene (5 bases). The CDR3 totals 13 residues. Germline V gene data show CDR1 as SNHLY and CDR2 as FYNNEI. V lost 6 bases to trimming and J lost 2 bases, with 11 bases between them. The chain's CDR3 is CASSYSVTYEQYF. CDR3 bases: TGTGCCAGCAGCTATAGCGTTACCTACGAGCAGTACTTC.

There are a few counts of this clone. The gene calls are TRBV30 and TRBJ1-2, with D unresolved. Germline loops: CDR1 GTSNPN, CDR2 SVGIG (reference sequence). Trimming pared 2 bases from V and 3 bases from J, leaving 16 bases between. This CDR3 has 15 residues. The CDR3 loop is CAWSIILRADYGYTF. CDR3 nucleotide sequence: TGTGCCTGGAGTATAATCTTGAGGGCGGACTATGGCTACACCTTC.

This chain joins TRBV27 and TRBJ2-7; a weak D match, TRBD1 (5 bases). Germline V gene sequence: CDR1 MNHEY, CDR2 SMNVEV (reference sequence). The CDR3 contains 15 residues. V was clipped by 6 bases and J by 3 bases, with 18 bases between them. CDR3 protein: CASSPLSGQIYEQYF. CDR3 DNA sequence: TGTGCCAGCAGCCCATTGTCTGGACAAATCTACGAGCAGTACTTC.

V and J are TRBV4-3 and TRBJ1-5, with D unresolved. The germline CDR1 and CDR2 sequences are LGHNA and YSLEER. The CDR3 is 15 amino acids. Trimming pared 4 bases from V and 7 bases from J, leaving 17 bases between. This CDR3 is CASSPAWNRGQPQHF. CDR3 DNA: TGCGCCAGCAGCCCTGCCTGGAATCGAGGCCAGCCCCAGCATTTT.

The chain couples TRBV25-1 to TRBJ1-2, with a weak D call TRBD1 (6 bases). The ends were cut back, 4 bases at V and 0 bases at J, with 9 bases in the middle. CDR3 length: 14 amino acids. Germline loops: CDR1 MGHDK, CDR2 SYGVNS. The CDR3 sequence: CASSVQGANYGYTF. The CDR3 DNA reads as TGTGCCAGCAGTGTACAGGGAGCTAACTATGGCTACACCTTC.

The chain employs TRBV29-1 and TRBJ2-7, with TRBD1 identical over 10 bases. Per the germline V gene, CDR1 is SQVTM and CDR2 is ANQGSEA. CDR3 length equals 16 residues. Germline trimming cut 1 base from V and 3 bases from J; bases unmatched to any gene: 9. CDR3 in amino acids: CSVEVGTGVDNYEQYF. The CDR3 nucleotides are TGCAGCGTTGAAGTGGGGACAGGGGTTGATAACTACGAGCAGTACTTC.

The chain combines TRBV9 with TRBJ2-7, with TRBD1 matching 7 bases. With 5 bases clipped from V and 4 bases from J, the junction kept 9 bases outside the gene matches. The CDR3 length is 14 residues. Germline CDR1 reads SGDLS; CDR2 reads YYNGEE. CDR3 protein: CASSPSGTEYEQYF. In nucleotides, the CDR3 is TGTGCCAGCAGTCCATCCGGGACAGAGTACGAGCAGTACTTC.

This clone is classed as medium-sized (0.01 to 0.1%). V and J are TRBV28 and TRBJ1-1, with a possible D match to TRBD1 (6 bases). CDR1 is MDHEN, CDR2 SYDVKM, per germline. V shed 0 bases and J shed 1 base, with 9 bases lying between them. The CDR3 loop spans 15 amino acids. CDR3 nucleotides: TGTGCCAGCAGTTTATGGGGGACAAAGAACACTGAAGCTTTCTTT. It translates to CASSLWGTKNTEAFF.

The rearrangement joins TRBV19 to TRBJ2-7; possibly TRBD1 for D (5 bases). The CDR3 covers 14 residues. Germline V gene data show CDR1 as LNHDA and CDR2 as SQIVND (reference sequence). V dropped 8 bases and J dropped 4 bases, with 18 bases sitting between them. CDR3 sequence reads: CASQPRAGRYEQYF. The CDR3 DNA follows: TGTGCCAGTCAGCCCCGGGCAGGGCGGTACGAGCAGTACTTC.

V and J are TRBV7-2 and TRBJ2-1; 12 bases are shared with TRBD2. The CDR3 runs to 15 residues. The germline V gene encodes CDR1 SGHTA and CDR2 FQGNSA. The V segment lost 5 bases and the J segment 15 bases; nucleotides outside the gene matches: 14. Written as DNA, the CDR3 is TGTGCCAGCAGCGCCAGACTAGCGGGGGCTCAAAATCCGTTCTTC. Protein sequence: CASSARLAGAQNPFF.

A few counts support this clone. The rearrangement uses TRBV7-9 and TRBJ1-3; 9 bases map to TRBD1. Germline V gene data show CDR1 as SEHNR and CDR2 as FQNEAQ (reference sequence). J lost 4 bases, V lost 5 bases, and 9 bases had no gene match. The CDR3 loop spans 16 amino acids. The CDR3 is CASSPRDRVSGNTIYF. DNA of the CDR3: TGTGCCAGCAGCCCCCGGGACAGGGTTTCGGGAAACACCATATATTTT.

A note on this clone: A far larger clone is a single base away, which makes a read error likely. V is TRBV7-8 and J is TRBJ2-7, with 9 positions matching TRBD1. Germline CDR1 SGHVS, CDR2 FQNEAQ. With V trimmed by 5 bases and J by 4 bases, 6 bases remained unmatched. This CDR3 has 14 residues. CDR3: CASSPGQGTYEQYF. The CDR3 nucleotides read TGTGCCAGCAGCCCCGGACAGGGGACGTACGAGCAGTACTTC.

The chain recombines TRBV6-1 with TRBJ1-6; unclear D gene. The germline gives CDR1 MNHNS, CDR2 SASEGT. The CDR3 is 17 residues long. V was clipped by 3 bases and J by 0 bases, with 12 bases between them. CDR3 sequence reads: CASSDRVGSSYNSPLHF. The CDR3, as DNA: TGTGCCAGCAGTGATCGAGTCGGTAGCTCCTATAATTCACCCCTCCACTTT.

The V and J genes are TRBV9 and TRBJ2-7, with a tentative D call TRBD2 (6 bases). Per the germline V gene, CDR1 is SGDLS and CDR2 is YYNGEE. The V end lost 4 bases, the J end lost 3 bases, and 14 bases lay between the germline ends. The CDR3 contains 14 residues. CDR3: CASSPSSADYEQYF. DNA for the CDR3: TGTGCCAGCAGCCCTTCTAGCGCAGACTACGAGCAGTACTTC.